The 4 T cell receptor beta chains reported below all come from one sample, sequenced in a study of human versus mouse CDR3 diversity and MHC coevolution. This table comes from immunoSEQ multiplex PCR, and its TCRdb copy is limited to in-frame clones, with some not included. The data contain tens of thousands of clones, around 95% of them seen just once; the ten biggest clones take up approximately 1.4%. Sequenced input: naive CD4+ T cells from blood. Described subset: CD45RO-negative CD62L-positive naive CD4 T cells. The receptors here all came from a person aged 30-69 years in good health.

V usage is TRBV7-9 and J usage is TRBJ2-3, with TRBD1 matching over 7 bases. V shed 1 base and J 4 bases; nucleotides not matched to a gene: 17. Germline V gene data show CDR1 as SEHNR and CDR2 as FQNEAQ (reference sequence). The CDR3 has 19 residues. CDR3 sequence: CASSLVPLGTARISDTQYF. Written as DNA, the CDR3 is TGTGCCAGCAGCTTAGTCCCTCTGGGGACAGCTAGAATATCAGATACGCAGTATTTT.

J is TRBJ1-2 and V is TRBV19, with 8 bases aligning to TRBD1. The CDR3 loop spans 15 amino acids. J lost 4 bases, V lost 8 bases, and 12 bases had no gene match. The germline CDR1 and CDR2 sequences are LNHDA and SQIVND (reference sequence). The CDR3 nucleotides read TGTGCCAGTTCGGGAATCAGGGGGCGGGCCTATGGCTACACCTTC. Translating it yields CASSGIRGRAYGYTF.

V is TRBV19 and J is TRBJ1-1, with 9 bases matching TRBD1. The V and J ends lost 5 bases and 0 bases, in that order; junction bases with no gene match: 7. The CDR3 covers 16 residues. Germline assignment: CDR1 LNHDA and CDR2 SQIVND (reference sequence). CDR3 bases: TGTGCCAGTAGTCCGCGGACAGGGGCCGTGAACACTGAAGCTTTCTTT. Its translation: CASSPRTGAVNTEAFF. Based on the CDR3 plus reference TRBV19 and TRBJ1-1, the full variable domain is DGGITQSPKYLFRKEGQNVTLSCEQNLNHDAMYWYRQDPGQGLRLIYYSQIVNDFQKGDIAEGYSVSREKKESFPLTVTSAQKNPTAFYLCASSPRTGAVNTEAFFGQGTRLTVV.

The V and J genes are TRBV5-4 and TRBJ2-5; D not certain. Germline CDR1 reads SGHNT; CDR2 reads YYREEE (reference sequence). V was shortened by 2 bases and J by 7 bases, with 9 bases between the two germline ends. The CDR3 runs 12 residues. The CDR3 region is CASSFSERTQYF. The DNA for the CDR3 is TGTGCCAGCAGCTTTTCAGAAAGGACCCAGTACTTC.